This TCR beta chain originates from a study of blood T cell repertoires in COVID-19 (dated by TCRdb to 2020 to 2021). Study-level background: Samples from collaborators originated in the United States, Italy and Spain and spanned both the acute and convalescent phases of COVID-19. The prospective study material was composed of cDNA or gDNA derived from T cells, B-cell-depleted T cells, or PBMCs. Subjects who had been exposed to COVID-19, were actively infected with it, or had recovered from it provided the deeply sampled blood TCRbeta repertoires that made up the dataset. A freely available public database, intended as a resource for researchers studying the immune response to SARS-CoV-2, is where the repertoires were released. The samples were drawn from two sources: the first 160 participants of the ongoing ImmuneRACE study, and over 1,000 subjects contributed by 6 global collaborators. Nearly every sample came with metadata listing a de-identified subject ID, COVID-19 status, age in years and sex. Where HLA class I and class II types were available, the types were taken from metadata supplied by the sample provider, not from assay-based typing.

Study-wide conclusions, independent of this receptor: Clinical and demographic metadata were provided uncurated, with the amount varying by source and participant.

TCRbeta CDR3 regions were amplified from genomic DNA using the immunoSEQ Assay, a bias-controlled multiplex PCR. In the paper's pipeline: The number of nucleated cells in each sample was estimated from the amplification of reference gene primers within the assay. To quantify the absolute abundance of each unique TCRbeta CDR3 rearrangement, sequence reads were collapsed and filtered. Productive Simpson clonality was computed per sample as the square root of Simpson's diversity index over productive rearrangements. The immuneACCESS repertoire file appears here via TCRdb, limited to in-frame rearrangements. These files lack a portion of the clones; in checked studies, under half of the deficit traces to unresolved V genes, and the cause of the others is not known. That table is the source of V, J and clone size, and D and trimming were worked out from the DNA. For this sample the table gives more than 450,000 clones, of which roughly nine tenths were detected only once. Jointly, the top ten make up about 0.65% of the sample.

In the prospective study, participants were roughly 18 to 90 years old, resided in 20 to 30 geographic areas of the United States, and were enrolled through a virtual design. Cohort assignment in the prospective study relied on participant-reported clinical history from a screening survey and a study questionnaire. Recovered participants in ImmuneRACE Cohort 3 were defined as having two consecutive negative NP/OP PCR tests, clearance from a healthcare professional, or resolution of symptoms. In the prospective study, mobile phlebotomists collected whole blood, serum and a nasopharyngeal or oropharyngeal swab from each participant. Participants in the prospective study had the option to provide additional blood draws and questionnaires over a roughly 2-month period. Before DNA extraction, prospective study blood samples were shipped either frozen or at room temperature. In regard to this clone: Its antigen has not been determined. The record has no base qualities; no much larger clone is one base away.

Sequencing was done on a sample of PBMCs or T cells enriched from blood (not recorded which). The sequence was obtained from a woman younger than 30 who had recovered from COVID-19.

The CDR3 is CASSDVRQGGYTF. In nucleotides, the sequence is TGTGCCAGCAGTGATGTGAGACAGGGGGGCTACACCTTC. Recombination linked TRBV6-1 to TRBJ1-2, and 8 bases in between align with TRBD1. V and J are trimmed by 3 bases and 8 bases, and the gene matches miss 5 bases of the junction. Based on the germline V gene, the CDR1 and CDR2 sequences are MNHNS and SASEGT. The CDR3 holds 13 amino acids from the cysteine to the phenylalanine. Left in the record is the CDR3 DNA by itself, 39 bases read in frame from the first base.